Sequencing of this T cell receptor beta chain was carried out in a study of T-cell reconstitution after alpha-beta-depleted transplantation in children (dated by TCRdb to between 2015 and 2016). For the wider study: The study quantitatively tracked T-cell immune reconstitution after TCRalphabeta/CD19-depleted allogeneic hematopoietic cell transplantation in children using TCR repertoire profiling.

Overall study outcomes, separate from this receptor: Hyperexpanded clone frequencies declined over subsequent months; after one year, T-cell counts and TCRbeta diversity were mostly attributed to newly produced T cells. About two months after transplant, the apparently early recovery of alphabetaT-cell counts reportedly depended on just several hundred clones that had expanded rapidly and came from non-depleted graft cells. In some patients, high TCRbeta diversity at day 60 was attributed to recipient T cells and intrathymic progenitors that had survived conditioning.

The sample's treatment or condition label, in plain terms: allogeneic hematopoietic cell transplantation with graft depleted of TCRalphabeta T cells and CD19 B cells. TCRalphabeta/CD19-depleted allogeneic hematopoietic cell grafts were given to the transplant recipients, all of whom were children. From cysteine to phenylalanine, the CDR3 is 13 amino acids long. The retained sequence is limited to the CDR3, 39 bases, with the frame set at the first base. Cut back by 5 bases and 5 bases, the V and J ends lie 11 bases apart. Looking up the germline V gene (reference sequence) yields CDR1 SEHNR and CDR2 FQNEAQ. Library preparation used PCR. Sequencer: Illumina HiSeq 2500. TCR library preparation used molecular barcoding, with unique molecular identifiers applied to normalize quantification of the TCRbeta repertoire. TCRdb handled the public reads itself, with Q25 trimming in fastp and clone calling in MiXCR, and kept productive beta chains. Every CDR3 protein is listed once, alongside the most common genes and DNA of its rows. The sample records approximately 47,000 distinct CDR3 sequences, roughly half of which are singletons. The top ten clones comprise less than 45% of the sample.

On this clonotype itself: This clone's antigen is unknown. No quality values exist for individual bases; no much larger clone is one base distant.

Specimen: peripheral blood, collected before TCRalphabeta/CD19-depleted stem cell transplant. The rearranged segments are TRBV7-9 and TRBJ2-3; confidence is insufficient to name the D gene. The clonotype was recovered from a boy less than two years old with SCID, due to receive a stem cell transplant. The DNA sequence follows: TGTGCCAGCAGCGTACTACAACGAGATACGCAGTATTTT. It encodes CASSVLQRDTQYF.